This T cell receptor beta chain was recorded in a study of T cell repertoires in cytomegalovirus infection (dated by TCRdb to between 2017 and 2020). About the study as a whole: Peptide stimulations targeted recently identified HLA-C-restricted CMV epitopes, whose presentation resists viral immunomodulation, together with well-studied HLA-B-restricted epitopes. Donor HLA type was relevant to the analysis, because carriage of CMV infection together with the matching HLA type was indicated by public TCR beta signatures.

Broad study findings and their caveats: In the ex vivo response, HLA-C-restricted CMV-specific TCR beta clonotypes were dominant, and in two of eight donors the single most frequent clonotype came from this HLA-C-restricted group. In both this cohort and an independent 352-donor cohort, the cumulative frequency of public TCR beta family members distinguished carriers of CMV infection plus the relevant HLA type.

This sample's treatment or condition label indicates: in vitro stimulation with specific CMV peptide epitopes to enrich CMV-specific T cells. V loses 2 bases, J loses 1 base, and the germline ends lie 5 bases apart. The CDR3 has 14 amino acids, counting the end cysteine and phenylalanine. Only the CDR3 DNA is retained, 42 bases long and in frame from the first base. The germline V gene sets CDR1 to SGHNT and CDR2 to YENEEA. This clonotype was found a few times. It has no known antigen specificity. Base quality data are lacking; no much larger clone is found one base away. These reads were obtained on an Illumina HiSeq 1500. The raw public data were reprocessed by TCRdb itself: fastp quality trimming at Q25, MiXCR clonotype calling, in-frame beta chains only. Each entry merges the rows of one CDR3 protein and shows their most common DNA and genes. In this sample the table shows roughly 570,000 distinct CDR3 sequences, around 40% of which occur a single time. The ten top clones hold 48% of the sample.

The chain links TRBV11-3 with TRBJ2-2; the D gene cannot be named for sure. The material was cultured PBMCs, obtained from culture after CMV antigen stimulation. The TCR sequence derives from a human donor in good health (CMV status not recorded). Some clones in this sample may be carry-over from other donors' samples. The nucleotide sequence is TGTGCCAGCAGCTTATATTTGAACACCGGGGAGCTGTTTTTT. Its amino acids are CASSLYLNTGELFF. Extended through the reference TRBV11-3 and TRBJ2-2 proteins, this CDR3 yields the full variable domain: EAGVVQSPRYKIIEKKQPVAFWCNPISGHNTLYWYLQNLGQGPELLIRYENEEAVDDSQLPKDRFSAERLKGVDSTLKIQPAELGDSAVYLCASSLYLNTGELFFGEGSRLTVL.